The 7 T cell receptor beta chains below were found in one sample sequenced in a study of blood T cell repertoires in COVID-19. Data came from immunoSEQ multiplex PCR; TCRdb stores just in-frame clones and leaves some out. This table has 60,000 to 85,000 clones, 88% appearing once. Sequenced sample: peripheral blood. The receptors were sampled from a woman older than 75 with active or convalescent COVID-19.

The chain employs TRBV7-9 and TRBJ1-3; no firm D call. V was cut by 7 bases and J by 0 bases, with 19 bases left in between. The CDR3 is 17 residues long. Germline V lookup: CDR1 SEHNR, CDR2 FQNEAQ (reference sequence). The CDR3 reads CASTDDGSLNSGNTIYF. The CDR3 bases are TGTGCCAGCACTGACGACGGGTCTCTAAACTCTGGAAACACCATATATTTT. Based on the CDR3 plus reference TRBV7-9 and TRBJ1-3, the full variable domain is DTGVSQNPRHKITKRGQNVTFRCDPISEHNRLYWYRQTLGQGPEFLTYFQNEAQLEKSRLLSDRFSAERPKGSFSTLEIQRTEQGDSAMYLCASTDDGSLNSGNTIYFGEGSWLTVV.

The V and J genes are TRBV9 and TRBJ2-3; a weak D match, TRBD1 (5 bases). The CDR3 covers 15 residues. V was trimmed by 0 bases and J by 0 bases, leaving 8 bases between them. Germline values: CDR1 SGDLS, CDR2 YYNGEE. The CDR3 sequence is CASSVGQGSTDTQYF. The CDR3 region has the DNA TGTGCCAGCAGCGTAGGGCAGGGCAGCACAGATACGCAGTATTTT.

V gene TRBV19 combines with J gene TRBJ1-1, with D perhaps TRBD1 (6 bases). From germline, CDR1 is LNHDA and CDR2 SQIVND (reference sequence). CDR3 length: 15 residues. The ends were cut back, 6 bases at V and 0 bases at J, with 14 bases in the middle. CDR3 bases: TGTGCCAGTAGGCACGACAGGAGTATGAACACTGAAGCTTTCTTT. Its translation is CASRHDRSMNTEAFF. The whole variable domain, filled in from reference TRBV19 and TRBJ1-1, reads DGGITQSPKYLFRKEGQNVTLSCEQNLNHDAMYWYRQDPGQGLRLIYYSQIVNDFQKGDIAEGYSVSREKKESFPLTVTSAQKNPTAFYLCASRHDRSMNTEAFFGQGTRLTVV.

The chain is built from TRBV2 and TRBJ1-4; tentatively, D is TRBD1 (5 bases). CDR1 SNHLY and CDR2 FYNNEI come from the germline V gene. The length of the CDR3 is 15 residues. V was pared by 4 bases and J by 1 base, with 10 bases between. CDR3 protein: CASSGWGLTNEKLFF. CDR3 sequence (DNA): TGTGCCAGCAGTGGGTGGGGCTTAACTAATGAAAAACTGTTTTTT.

V gene TRBV18 combines with J gene TRBJ2-5, with 9 bases aligning to TRBD2. This CDR3 has 15 residues. The V gene's germline CDR1 is KGHSH and CDR2 LQKENI. Trimming removed 5 bases from V and 4 bases from J; junction bases left unmatched: 8. CDR3 sequence reads: CASSTVAGAPETQYF. The CDR3 coding sequence is TGTGCCAGCTCAACCGTAGCGGGAGCCCCAGAGACCCAGTACTTC.

The CDR3 loop reads CASSGGRNVNEQFF. The CDR3 DNA follows: TGTGCCAGCAGCGGCGGGAGAAATGTAAATGAGCAGTTCTTC. V is TRBV2 and J is TRBJ2-1; 7 nucleotides match TRBD2. The CDR3 spans 14 residues. Germline-derived CDR1 and CDR2 are SNHLY and FYNNEI. The V and J ends lost 6 bases and 7 bases, in that order; junction bases with no gene match: 9. Full variable domain (missing parts from reference TRBV2 and TRBJ2-1): EPEVTQTPSHQVTQMGQEVILRCVPISNHLYFYWYRQILGQKVEFLVSFYNNEISEKSEIFDDQFSVERPDGSNFTLKIRSTKLEDSAMYFCASSGGRNVNEQFFGPGTRLTVL.

The rearrangement links TRBV6-2 or TRBV6-3 to TRBJ1-2; 8 nucleotides align to TRBD1. The trim removed 6 bases at V and 4 bases at J, leaving 7 bases unmatched. Per the germline V gene, CDR1 is MNHEY and CDR2 is SVGEGT. The CDR3 runs 14 residues. CDR3 in amino acids: CASSRDRSTYGYTF. For the CDR3, the DNA is TGTGCCAGCAGCCGGGACAGGTCGACCTATGGCTACACCTTC.